This T cell receptor (beta chain) originates from a study of blood T cell repertoires in COVID-19. This clone showed up just once. The repertoire was sequenced with immunoSEQ multiplex PCR; TCRdb's copy has only in-frame clones and lacks some. The sample lists over 300,000 clones, approximately 85% seen once, with 2.2% in the top ten. V was pared by 5 bases and J by 1 base, with 24 bases between. Germline CDR1 MNHEY, CDR2 SMNVEV (reference sequence). This CDR3 has 19 residues. V usage is TRBV27 and J usage is TRBJ2-1; TRBD2 is a possible D gene (7 bases). Sequencing was carried out using PBMCs or T cells enriched from blood (not recorded which). This TCR came from a man younger than 40 who had recovered from COVID-19. CDR3: CASSPLKLYGGRSYNEQFF. The CDR3 region has the DNA TGTGCCAGCAGTCCCCTAAAGCTATACGGGGGGCGTTCCTACAATGAGCAGTTCTTC.